The 21 T cell receptor beta chains below come from one sample, sequenced in a study of blood T cell repertoires in COVID-19. Clones were read by immunoSEQ multiplex PCR, and TCRdb kept only the in-frame ones, dropping some. The profile covers approximately 47,000 clones, with over 65% appearing a single time and over 4.5% taken by the ten largest. Material: peripheral blood. The receptors were gathered from a woman aged 55 to 70 with acute or convalescent COVID-19.

This chain connects TRBV5-1 to TRBJ1-2; TRBD1 agrees at 7 bases. The CDR3 spans 17 residues. Germline loops: CDR1 SGHRS, CDR2 YFSETQ. V shed 3 bases, J shed 6 bases, and the junction held 17 bases outside the gene matches. The CDR3 sequence: CASSSTGVGRFFDGYTF. In DNA, the CDR3 is TGCGCCAGCAGCTCCACAGGGGTGGGCCGATTTTTCGATGGCTACACCTTC.

The rearrangement uses TRBV6-6 and TRBJ1-4; 9 bases agree with TRBD1. Germline values: CDR1 MNHNY, CDR2 SVGAGI (reference sequence). The junction had 10 bases not matched to a gene; V was cut back by 5 bases and J by 0 bases. The CDR3 contains 18 residues. The chain's CDR3 is CASSPRDRASATNEKLFF. CDR3 in DNA: TGTGCCAGCAGTCCCCGGGACAGGGCTTCCGCAACTAATGAAAAACTGTTTTTT.

V and J are TRBV5-1 and TRBJ2-3, with 7 bases fitting TRBD2. V was clipped by 1 base and J by 2 bases; unmatched bases: 10. CDR3 length: 17 amino acids. Germline V CDR1 and CDR2: SGHRS, YFSETQ. Here the CDR3 DNA reads TGCGCCAGCAGCTTGAGGCTTGCGGGAGTGTCCACAGATACGCAGTATTTT. Protein sequence: CASSLRLAGVSTDTQYF.

This clone is labeled as medium-sized. The V call is TRBV14, the J call TRBJ1-1; no reliable D call. V was trimmed by 1 base and J by 6 bases, leaving 6 bases between them. CDR3 length equals 12 residues. CDR1 and CDR2 from the germline V gene are SGHDN and FVKESK. CDR3 sequence reads: CASSQGRAEAFF. The DNA of the CDR3 is TGTGCCAGCAGCCAAGGGCGGGCTGAAGCTTTCTTT.

This clone showed up just a few times. The gene calls are TRBV5-1 and TRBJ1-2; perhaps TRBD1 as D (5 bases). The CDR3 sequence is 13 residues long. V lost 0 bases, J lost 2 bases, and 5 bases lay in between. CDR1 is SGHRS, CDR2 YFSETQ, per germline. The CDR3 DNA follows: TGCGCCAGCAGCTTGGAGGGGAACTATGGCTACACCTTC. Protein sequence: CASSLEGNYGYTF. The full variable domain, rest sourced from reference TRBV5-1 and TRBJ1-2, is KAGVTQTPRYLIKTRGQQVTLSCSPISGHRSVSWYQQTPGQGLQFLFEYFSETQRNKGNFPGRFSGRQFSNSRSEMNVSTLELGDSALYLCASSLEGNYGYTFGSGTRLTVV.

This clone appeared a single time. V is TRBV5-1 and J is TRBJ2-1; TRBD2 matches 16 bases. V gave up 1 base and J gave up 8 bases; unmatched junction bases: 6. Germline loops: CDR1 SGHRS, CDR2 YFSETQ. This CDR3 contains 17 residues. In DNA form, the CDR3 reads TGCGCCAGCAGCTTGACCGGGACTAGCGGGAGGGCCGATGAGCAGTTCTTC. This encodes CASSLTGTSGRADEQFF.

The gene calls are TRBV14 and TRBJ2-5; D is perhaps TRBD1 (5 bases). V was clipped by 4 bases and J by 1 base, with 16 bases between them. Germline values: CDR1 SGHDN, CDR2 FVKESK. CDR3 length: 16 amino acids. The chain's CDR3 is CASSLSTVFFQETQYF. The CDR3 bases are TGTGCCAGCAGCCTATCGACAGTTTTTTTCCAAGAGACCCAGTACTTC.

To note about this clone: This sample also contains other DNA sequences that code for the same CDR3. The chain joins TRBV19 to TRBJ2-3; weak D call: TRBD1 (5 bases). CDR1 is LNHDA, CDR2 SQIVND, per germline (reference sequence). Deletions cut 1 base from V and 0 bases from J, with 5 bases between. This CDR3 has 14 residues. In nucleotides, the CDR3 is TGTGCCAGTAGTATAGGACAGAGCACAGATACGCAGTATTTT. Amino acid sequence: CASSIGQSTDTQYF. The full variable domain, completed using reference TRBV19 and TRBJ2-3, is DGGITQSPKYLFRKEGQNVTLSCEQNLNHDAMYWYRQDPGQGLRLIYYSQIVNDFQKGDIAEGYSVSREKKESFPLTVTSAQKNPTAFYLCASSIGQSTDTQYFGPGTRLTVL.

This chain joins TRBV6-2 or TRBV6-3 and TRBJ2-1; possibly TRBD1 for D (5 bases). This CDR3 is 12 amino acids long. Looked up from germline, CDR1 is MNHEY and CDR2 is SVGEGT. V dropped 5 bases and J dropped 8 bases, with 10 bases sitting between them. The DNA of the CDR3 is TGTGCCAGCAGTGGGCAGGGTCATGAGCAGTTCTTC. Residues: CASSGQGHEQFF.

The chain recombines TRBV5-1 with TRBJ1-4, with TRBD1 identical over 9 bases. Germline V gene data show CDR1 as SGHRS and CDR2 as YFSETQ. The CDR3 is 18 amino acids. J lost 5 bases, V lost 4 bases, and 15 bases had no gene match. The chain's CDR3 is CASSPRPGTGHSNEKLFF. The DNA for the CDR3 is TGCGCCAGCAGCCCCCGGCCCGGGACAGGGCATTCCAATGAAAAACTGTTTTTT.

This clone was recorded once. This chain links TRBV12-5 with TRBJ1-2, with a weak D call TRBD1 (5 bases). CDR1 is LGHNT, CDR2 FRNRAP, per germline. The CDR3 contains 15 residues. The ends were cut back, 5 bases at V and 0 bases at J, with 13 bases in the middle. CDR3 residues: CASGPGGRPNYGYTF. CDR3 bases: TGTGCTAGTGGTCCCGGGGGTCGACCTAACTATGGCTACACCTTC. Full variable domain (rest looked up from reference TRBV12-5 and TRBJ1-2): DARVTQTPRHKVTEMGQEVTMRCQPILGHNTVFWYRQTMMQGLELLAYFRNRAPLDDSGMPKDRFSAEMPDATLATLKIQPSEPRDSAVYFCASGPGGRPNYGYTFGSGTRLTVV.

This chain uses TRBV5-1 with TRBJ2-3; TRBD1 matches at 7 bases. Trimming removed 0 bases from V and 1 base from J; junction bases left unmatched: 11. The CDR3 loop spans 18 amino acids. The germline V gene encodes CDR1 SGHRS and CDR2 YFSETQ. The chain's CDR3 is CASSLEGGQSVGTDTQYF. DNA for the CDR3: TGCGCCAGCAGCTTGGAAGGGGGCCAGTCTGTTGGCACAGATACGCAGTATTTT.

The gene calls are TRBV7-9 and TRBJ2-3; tentatively, D is TRBD2 (5 bases). The CDR3 is made up of 16 amino acids. The germline gives CDR1 SEHNR, CDR2 FQNEAQ (reference sequence). With 4 bases removed from V and 0 bases from J, the gap between germline ends came to 14 bases. The CDR3: CASSSRISESTDTQYF. Written as DNA, the CDR3 is TGTGCCAGCAGCTCCCGGATTAGCGAAAGCACAGATACGCAGTATTTT.

This sequence joins TRBV3-1 (or the pseudogene TRBV3-2) and TRBJ1-5; TRBD1 might be the D (5 bases). Germline-derived CDR1 and CDR2 are LGHDT and YNNKEL (reference sequence). This CDR3 is 14 amino acids long. Trimming stripped 3 bases from V and 6 bases from J, with 12 bases between. CDR3 sequence reads: CASSQVQGGQPQHF. DNA of the CDR3: TGTGCCAGCAGCCAGGTCCAGGGAGGTCAGCCCCAGCATTTT.

This clone was recorded only once. The V call is TRBV7-2, the J call TRBJ2-2, with D perhaps matching TRBD1 (5 bases). Germline V gene data show CDR1 as SGHTA and CDR2 as FQGNSA. V lost 5 bases and J lost 4, with 8 bases in between. This CDR3 has 13 residues. Here the CDR3 DNA reads TGTGCCAGCAGCAGACAGACCACCGGGGAGCTGTTTTTT. This encodes CASSRQTTGELFF.

V and J are TRBV4-2 and TRBJ2-4; 15 bases line up with TRBD2. The CDR3 has 19 residues. The germline V gene encodes CDR1 LGHNA and CDR2 YNFKEQ. J lost 2 bases, V lost 3 bases, and 8 bases had no gene match. In DNA, the CDR3 is TGTGCCAGCAGCCATCGCGGACTAGCGGGAGGGGATACCAAAAACATTCAGTACTTC. Translation: CASSHRGLAGGDTKNIQYF.

This rearrangement joins TRBV4-2 to TRBJ1-2, with D uncertain. V lost 1 base and J lost 6, with 12 bases in between. CDR3 size: 14 residues. The germline CDR1 and CDR2 sequences are LGHNA and YNFKEQ. CDR3 DNA: TGTGCCAGCAGCCAAGCTAGAGGGCTGGATGGCTACACCTTC. Encoded protein: CASSQARGLDGYTF.

This chain connects TRBV6-5 to TRBJ2-7, with a weak D call TRBD2 (5 bases). Germline V CDR1 and CDR2: MNHEY, SVGAGI. V lost 5 bases and J lost 2, with 16 bases in between. This CDR3 contains 15 residues. CDR3 coding DNA: TGTGCCAGCAGTAGTCTTAGCGACAAGGCCTACGAGCAGTACTTC. Translation: CASSSLSDKAYEQYF.

The chain couples TRBV5-1 to TRBJ2-5, with 15 bases aligning to TRBD2. Germline V gene data show CDR1 as SGHRS and CDR2 as YFSETQ. The length of the CDR3 is 17 residues. V lost 4 bases to trimming and J lost 0 bases; unmatched junction nucleotides: 4. CDR3 in DNA: TGCGCCAGCAGCAATGGACTAGCGGGGGGGAACCAAGAGACCCAGTACTTC. It encodes CASSNGLAGGNQETQYF.

This clone was counted once. The chain couples TRBV6-1 to TRBJ1-4; the match to TRBD1 covers 11 bases. Germline V gene sequence: CDR1 MNHNS, CDR2 SASEGT. The CDR3 runs to 20 residues. Unmatched junction bases numbered 12, after V lost 1 base and J lost 2 bases. CDR3 in amino acids: CASSEVLGLDRGLTNEKLFF. The CDR3 coding sequence is TGTGCCAGCAGTGAAGTCCTAGGCCTGGACAGGGGGCTCACTAATGAAAAACTGTTTTTT.

This rearrangement joins TRBV29-1 to TRBJ2-7; perhaps TRBD2 as D (6 bases). V was cut by 1 base and J by 7 bases, with 17 bases left in between. This CDR3 spans 14 amino acids. Germline V CDR1 and CDR2: SQVTM, ANQGSEA. The CDR3 loop is CSVEVVGGAGEQYF. The CDR3, as DNA: TGCAGCGTTGAAGTCGTAGGCGGGGCTGGAGAGCAGTACTTC.